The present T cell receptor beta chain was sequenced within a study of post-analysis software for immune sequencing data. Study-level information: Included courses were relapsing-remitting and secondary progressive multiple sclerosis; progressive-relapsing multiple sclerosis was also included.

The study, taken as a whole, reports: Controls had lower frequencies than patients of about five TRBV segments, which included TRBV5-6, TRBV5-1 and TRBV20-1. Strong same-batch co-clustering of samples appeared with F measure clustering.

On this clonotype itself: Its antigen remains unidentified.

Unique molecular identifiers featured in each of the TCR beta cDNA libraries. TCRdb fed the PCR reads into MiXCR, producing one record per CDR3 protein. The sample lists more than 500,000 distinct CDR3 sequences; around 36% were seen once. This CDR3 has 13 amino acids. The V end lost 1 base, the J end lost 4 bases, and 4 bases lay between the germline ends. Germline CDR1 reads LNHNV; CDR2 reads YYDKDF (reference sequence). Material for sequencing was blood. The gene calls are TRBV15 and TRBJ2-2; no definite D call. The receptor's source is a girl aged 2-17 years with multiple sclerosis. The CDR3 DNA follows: TGTGCCACCAGCAGAGTTTTCACCGGGGAGCTGTTTTTT. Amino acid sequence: CATSRVFTGELFF.